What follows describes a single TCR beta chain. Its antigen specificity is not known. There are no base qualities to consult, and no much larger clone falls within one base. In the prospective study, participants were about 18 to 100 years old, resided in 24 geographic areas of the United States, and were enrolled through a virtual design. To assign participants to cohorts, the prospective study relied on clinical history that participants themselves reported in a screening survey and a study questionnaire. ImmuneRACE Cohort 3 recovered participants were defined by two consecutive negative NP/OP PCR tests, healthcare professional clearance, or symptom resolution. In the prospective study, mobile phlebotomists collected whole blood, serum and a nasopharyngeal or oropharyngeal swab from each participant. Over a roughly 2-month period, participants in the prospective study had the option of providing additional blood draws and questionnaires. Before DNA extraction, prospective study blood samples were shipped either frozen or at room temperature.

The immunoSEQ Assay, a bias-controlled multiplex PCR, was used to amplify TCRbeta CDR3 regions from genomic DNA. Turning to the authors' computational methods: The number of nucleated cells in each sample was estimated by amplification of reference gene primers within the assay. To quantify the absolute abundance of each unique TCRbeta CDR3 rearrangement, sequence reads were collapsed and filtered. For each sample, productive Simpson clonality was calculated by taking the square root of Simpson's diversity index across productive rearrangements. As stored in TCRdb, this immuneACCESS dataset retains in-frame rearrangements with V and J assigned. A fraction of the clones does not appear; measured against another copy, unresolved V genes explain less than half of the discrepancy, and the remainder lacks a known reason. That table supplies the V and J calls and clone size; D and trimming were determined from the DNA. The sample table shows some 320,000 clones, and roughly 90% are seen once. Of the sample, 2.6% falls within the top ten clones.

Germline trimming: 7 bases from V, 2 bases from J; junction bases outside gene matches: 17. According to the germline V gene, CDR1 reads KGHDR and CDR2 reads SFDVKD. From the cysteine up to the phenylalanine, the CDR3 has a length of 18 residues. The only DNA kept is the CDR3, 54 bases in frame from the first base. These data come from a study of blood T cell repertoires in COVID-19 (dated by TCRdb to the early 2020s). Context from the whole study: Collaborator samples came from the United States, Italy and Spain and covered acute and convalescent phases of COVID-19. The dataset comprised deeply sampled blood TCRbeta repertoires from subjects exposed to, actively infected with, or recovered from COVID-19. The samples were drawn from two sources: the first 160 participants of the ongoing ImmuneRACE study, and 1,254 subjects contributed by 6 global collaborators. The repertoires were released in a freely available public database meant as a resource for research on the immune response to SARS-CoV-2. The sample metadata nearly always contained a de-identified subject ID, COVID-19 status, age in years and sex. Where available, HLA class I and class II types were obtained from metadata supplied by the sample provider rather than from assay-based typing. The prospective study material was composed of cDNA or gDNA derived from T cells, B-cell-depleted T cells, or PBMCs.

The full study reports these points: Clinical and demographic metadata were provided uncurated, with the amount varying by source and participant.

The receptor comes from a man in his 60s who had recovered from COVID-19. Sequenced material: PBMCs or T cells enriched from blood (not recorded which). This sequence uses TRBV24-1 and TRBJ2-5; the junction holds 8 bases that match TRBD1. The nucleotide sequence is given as TGTGCCACCAGCGACTGGGGCCAACAGGGGGGACGGCAAGAGACCCAGTACTTC. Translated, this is CATSDWGQQGGRQETQYF.